One sample yielded the 16 T cell receptor beta chains listed below, sequenced in a study of T cell responses to AZD1222 COVID-19 vaccine. Data came from immunoSEQ multiplex PCR; TCRdb stores just in-frame clones and leaves some out. Here the sample spans some 79,000 clones, around 85% being singletons. Specimen: peripheral blood, collected 28 days after the second AZD1222 dose. Receptor source: an adult who received the AZD1222 COVID-19 vaccine.

This chain joins TRBV5-1 and TRBJ2-1; D remains ambiguous. V lost 4 bases and J 1 base, leaving 15 bases between the germline ends. The CDR3 has 16 amino acids. Germline V CDR1 and CDR2: SGHRS, YFSETQ. Here the CDR3 DNA reads TGCGCCAGCAGCACCATCGTGAGCGTTTCCTACAATGAGCAGTTCTTC. It encodes CASSTIVSVSYNEQFF.

The rearrangement joins TRBV24-1 to TRBJ2-3; D is unclear. The CDR3 totals 14 residues. Per the germline V gene, CDR1 is KGHDR and CDR2 is SFDVKD. V was clipped by 0 bases and J by 5 bases, with 8 bases between them. The CDR3 nucleotides are TGTGCCACCAGTGATTTGCAAGCCCGAGATACGCAGTATTTT. Translated, it gives CATSDLQARDTQYF.

This chain connects TRBV12-3 or TRBV12-4 to TRBJ2-5; possibly TRBD1 or TRBD2 for D (5 bases each). This CDR3 contains 12 residues. Deletions cut 4 bases from V and 4 bases from J, with 7 bases between. CDR3 amino acids: CASSWDLETQYF. CDR3 nucleotide sequence: TGTGCCAGCAGTTGGGACCTAGAGACCCAGTACTTC.

This clone was picked up one time. The genes are TRBV30 and TRBJ1-3; 11 nucleotides line up with TRBD1. The trim removed 4 bases at V and 3 bases at J, leaving 2 bases unmatched. The CDR3 runs to 14 residues. CDR1 is GTSNPN and CDR2 is SVGIG in the germline V gene (reference sequence). CDR3 loop: CAWTDRGLGNTIYF. In nucleotides, the CDR3 is TGTGCCTGGACGGACAGGGGGCTTGGAAACACCATATATTTT.

The chain combines TRBV5-1 with TRBJ1-4; no firm D call. Between the trimmed V and J ends, which lost 0 bases and 7 bases, there was a span of 13 bases. The CDR3 is 15 amino acids. Germline V gives CDR1 SGHRS, CDR2 YFSETQ. The CDR3 reads CASSLAFTTTEKLFF. The CDR3 nucleotides are TGCGCCAGCAGCTTGGCCTTTACCACAACTGAAAAACTGTTTTTT.

V gene TRBV5-1 combines with J gene TRBJ2-1; D is unresolved. The V end was cut by 2 bases, the J end by 3 bases, with 9 bases between. The germline V gene encodes CDR1 SGHRS and CDR2 YFSETQ. The CDR3 is 14 amino acids. CDR3 protein: CASSFGTDYNEQFF. In nucleotides, the CDR3 is TGCGCCAGCAGCTTCGGCACGGACTACAATGAGCAGTTCTTC.

This clone was seen only once. The V and J genes are TRBV7-2 and TRBJ1-2; D is ambiguous. Germline values: CDR1 SGHTA, CDR2 FQGNSA. Trimming took 6 bases from V and 2 from J, leaving 13 bases between them. This CDR3 region has 14 residues. Here the CDR3 DNA reads TGTGCCAGCAGTCTTCCCCAGGCCAACTATGGCTACACCTTC. Protein sequence: CASSLPQANYGYTF.

The J gene is TRBJ1-2, the V gene TRBV5-4, with D tentatively TRBD1 (6 bases). Trimming removed 9 bases at V and 3 bases at J, with 24 bases between. The CDR3 consists of 16 residues. The germline V gene encodes CDR1 SGHNT and CDR2 YYREEE (reference sequence). The chain's CDR3 is CATPALSPQGDYGYTF. DNA of the CDR3: TGTGCCACCCCCGCGCTCTCACCACAGGGTGACTATGGCTACACCTTC.

The V and J genes are TRBV28 and TRBJ1-4, with TRBD1 matching over 7 bases. Germline loops: CDR1 MDHEN, CDR2 SYDVKM. The CDR3 consists of 12 residues. V dropped 11 bases and J dropped 6; count of bases not matched to a gene: 6. CDR3 sequence: CAGRDRHEKLFF. CDR3 DNA sequence: TGTGCCGGCCGGGACAGACATGAAAAACTGTTTTTT.

CDR3 DNA: TGTGCCAGCAGTTACGGGGAAGAGCAGTACTTC. It yields the protein CASSYGEEQYF. The chain joins TRBV6-2 or TRBV6-3 to TRBJ2-7, with D unclear. V was shortened by 2 bases and J by 7 bases, with 6 bases between the two germline ends. The germline V gene encodes CDR1 MNHEY and CDR2 SVGEGT. The CDR3 covers 11 residues.

The chain combines TRBV6-6 with TRBJ1-1; D is possibly TRBD1 (5 bases). The CDR3 has 14 amino acids. Deletions cut 3 bases from V and 5 bases from J, with 13 bases between. CDR1 MNHNY and CDR2 SVGAGI come from the germline V gene (reference sequence). CDR3 bases: TGTGCCAGCAGTTATAGCGGGGGAAAAACTGAAGCTTTCTTT. Its protein is CASSYSGGKTEAFF.

The chain carries TRBV4-1 and TRBJ1-2; 8 nucleotides agree with TRBD1. Germline V gene sequence: CDR1 MGHRA, CDR2 YSYEKL. The length of the CDR3 is 15 residues. The ends lost 5 bases at V and 7 bases at J; junction bases unmatched: 12. The chain's CDR3 is CASSDAGGPLGGYTF. The CDR3 DNA sequence: TGCGCCAGCAGCGACGCAGGGGGCCCCTTGGGTGGCTACACCTTC.

This chain uses TRBV19 with TRBJ1-6; tentative D call: TRBD1 (6 bases). Germline V gene sequence: CDR1 LNHDA, CDR2 SQIVND (reference sequence). CDR3 length: 14 residues. The V end was cut by 1 base, the J end by 10 bases, with 11 bases between. The DNA of the CDR3 is TGTGCCAGTAGTATAGCTGGACAGTACTCACCCCTCCACTTT. Amino acid sequence: CASSIAGQYSPLHF.

This clone was counted once. The CDR3 DNA sequence: TGTGCCAGCAGCCAAGAACCCCGGGACAGGGCCTACAATGAGCAGTTCTTC. As protein: CASSQEPRDRAYNEQFF. This chain joins TRBV4-2 and TRBJ2-1; TRBD1 agrees at 9 bases. V dropped 0 bases and J dropped 2; count of bases not matched to a gene: 5. Germline assignment: CDR1 LGHNA and CDR2 YNFKEQ. The CDR3 runs to 17 residues.

The chain has TRBV7-2 and TRBJ2-7; tentatively, D is TRBD1 or TRBD2 (7 bases each). Deletions cut 3 bases from V and 3 bases from J, with 18 bases between. The germline V gene has CDR1 SGHTA and CDR2 FQGNSA. The CDR3 is 16 amino acids. In DNA, the CDR3 is TGTGCCAGCAGCTTTTCTTGGGGGGGACAGTTCTACGAGCAGTACTTC. This sequence encodes CASSFSWGGQFYEQYF.

The V and J genes are TRBV6-2 or TRBV6-3 and TRBJ2-1; 11 bases match TRBD1. V lost 4 bases to trimming and J lost 15 bases; unmatched junction nucleotides: 8. CDR1 and CDR2 (germline): MNHEY, SVGEGT. CDR3 length equals 13 residues. The CDR3, as DNA: TGTGCCAGCAGTTTTTCCGGACAGGGGGCTCGGTTCTTC. Translated, it gives CASSFSGQGARFF.